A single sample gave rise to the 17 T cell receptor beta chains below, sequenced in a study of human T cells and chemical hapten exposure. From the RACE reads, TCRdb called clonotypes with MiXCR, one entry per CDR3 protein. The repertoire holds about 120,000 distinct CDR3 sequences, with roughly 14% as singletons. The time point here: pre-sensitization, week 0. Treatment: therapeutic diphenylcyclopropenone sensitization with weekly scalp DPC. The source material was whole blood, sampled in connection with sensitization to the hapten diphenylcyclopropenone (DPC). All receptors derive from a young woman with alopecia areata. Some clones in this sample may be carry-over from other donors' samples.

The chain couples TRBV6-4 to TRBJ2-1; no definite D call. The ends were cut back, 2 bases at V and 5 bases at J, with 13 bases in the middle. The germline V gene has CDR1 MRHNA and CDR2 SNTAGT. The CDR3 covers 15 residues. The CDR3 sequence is CASSDQPDTHNEQFF. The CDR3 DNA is TGTGCCAGCAGTGACCAGCCCGACACCCACAATGAGCAGTTCTTC.

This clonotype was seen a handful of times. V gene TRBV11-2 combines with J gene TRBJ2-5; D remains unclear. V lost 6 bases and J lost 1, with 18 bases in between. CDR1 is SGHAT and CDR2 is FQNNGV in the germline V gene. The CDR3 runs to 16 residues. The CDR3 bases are TGTGCCAGCAGAGCACCCTTTGGGCGGCGCCAAGAGACCCAGTACTTC. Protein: CASRAPFGRRQETQYF.

The CDR3 region is CASSQRTADDPQHF. The CDR3 DNA reads TGTGCCAGTAGCCAGCGGACGGCTGATGACCCCCAGCATTTT. The chain couples TRBV19 to TRBJ1-5; no reliable D call. The germline V gene has CDR1 LNHDA and CDR2 SQIVND (reference sequence). Trimming left V 6 bases short and J 10 bases short, with 19 bases between. The CDR3 runs to 14 residues.

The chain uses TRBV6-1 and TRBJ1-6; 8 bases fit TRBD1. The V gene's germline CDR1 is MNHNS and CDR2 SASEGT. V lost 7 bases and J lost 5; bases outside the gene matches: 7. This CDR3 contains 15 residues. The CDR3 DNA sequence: TGTGCCAGCAACCCGACAGGGGTCGATAATTCACCCCTCCACTTT. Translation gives CASNPTGVDNSPLHF.

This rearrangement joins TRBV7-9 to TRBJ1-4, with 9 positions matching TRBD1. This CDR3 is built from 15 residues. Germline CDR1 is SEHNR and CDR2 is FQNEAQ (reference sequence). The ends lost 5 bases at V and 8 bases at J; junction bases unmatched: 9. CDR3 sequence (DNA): TGTGCCAGCAGCCGCGCGGACAGGGGAGAGGAAAAACTGTTTTTT. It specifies CASSRADRGEEKLFF.

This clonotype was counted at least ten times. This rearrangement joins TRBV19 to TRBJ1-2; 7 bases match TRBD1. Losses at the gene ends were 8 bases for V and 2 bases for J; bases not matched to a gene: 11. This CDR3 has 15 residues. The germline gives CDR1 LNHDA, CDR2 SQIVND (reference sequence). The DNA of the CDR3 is TGTGCCAGTTCCCTATCCGGGACAGCAAACTATGGCTACACCTTC. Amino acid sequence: CASSLSGTANYGYTF.

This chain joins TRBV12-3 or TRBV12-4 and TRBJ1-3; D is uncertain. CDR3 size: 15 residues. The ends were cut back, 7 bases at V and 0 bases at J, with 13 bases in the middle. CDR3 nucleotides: TGTGCCAGCACCCAGGACGTCTTCTCTGGAAACACCATATATTTT. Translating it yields CASTQDVFSGNTIYF.

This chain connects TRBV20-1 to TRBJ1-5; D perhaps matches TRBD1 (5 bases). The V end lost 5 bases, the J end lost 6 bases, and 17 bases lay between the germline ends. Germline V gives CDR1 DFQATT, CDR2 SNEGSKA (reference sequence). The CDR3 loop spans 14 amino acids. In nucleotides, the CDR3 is TGCAGTGCTTGGACCGGGACTACGGTTCAGCCCCAGCATTTT. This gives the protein CSAWTGTTVQPQHF.

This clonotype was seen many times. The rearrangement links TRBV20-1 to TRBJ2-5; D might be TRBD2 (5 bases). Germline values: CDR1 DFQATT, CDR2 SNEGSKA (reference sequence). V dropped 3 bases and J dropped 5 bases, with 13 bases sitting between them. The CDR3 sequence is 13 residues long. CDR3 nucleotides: TGCAGTGCTAGGGACCTAGCTTCGGAGACCCAGTACTTC. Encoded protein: CSARDLASETQYF.

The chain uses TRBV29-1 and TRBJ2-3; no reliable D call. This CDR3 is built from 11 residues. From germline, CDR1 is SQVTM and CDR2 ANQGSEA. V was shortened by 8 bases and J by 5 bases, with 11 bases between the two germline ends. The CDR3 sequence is CSFLVGDTQYF. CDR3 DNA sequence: TGCAGCTTCTTGGTCGGAGATACGCAGTATTTT.

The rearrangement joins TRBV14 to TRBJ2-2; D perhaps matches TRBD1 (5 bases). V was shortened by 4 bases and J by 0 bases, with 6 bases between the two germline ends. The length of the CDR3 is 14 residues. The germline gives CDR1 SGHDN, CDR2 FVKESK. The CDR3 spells CASSLQANTGELFF. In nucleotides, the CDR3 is TGTGCCAGCAGCCTACAGGCGAACACCGGGGAGCTGTTTTTT. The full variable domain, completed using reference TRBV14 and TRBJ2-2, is EAGVTQFPSHSVIEKGQTVTLRCDPISGHDNLYWYRRVMGKEIKFLLHFVKESKQDESGMPNNRFLAERTGGTYSTLKVQPAELEDSGVYFCASSLQANTGELFFGEGSRLTVL.

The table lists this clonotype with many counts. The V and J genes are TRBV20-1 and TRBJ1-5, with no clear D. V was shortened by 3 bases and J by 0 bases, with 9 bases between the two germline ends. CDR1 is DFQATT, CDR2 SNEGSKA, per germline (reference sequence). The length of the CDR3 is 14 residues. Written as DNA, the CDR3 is TGCAGTGCTAGGGGTGGTAATAGCAATCAGCCCCAGCATTTT. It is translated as CSARGGNSNQPQHF.

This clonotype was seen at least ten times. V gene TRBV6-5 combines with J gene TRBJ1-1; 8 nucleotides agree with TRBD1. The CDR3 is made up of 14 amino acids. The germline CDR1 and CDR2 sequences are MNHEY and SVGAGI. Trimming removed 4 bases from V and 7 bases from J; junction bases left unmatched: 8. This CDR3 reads CASSSRTGTSEAFF. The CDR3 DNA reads TGTGCCAGCAGTTCCAGGACAGGGACAAGTGAAGCTTTCTTT.

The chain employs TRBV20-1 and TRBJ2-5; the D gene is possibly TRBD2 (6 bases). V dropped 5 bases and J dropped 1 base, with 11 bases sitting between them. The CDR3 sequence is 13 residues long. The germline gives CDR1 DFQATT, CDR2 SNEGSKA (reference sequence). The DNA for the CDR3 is TGCAGTGCTTCCGGGAGCATCCAAGAGACCCAGTACTTC. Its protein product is CSASGSIQETQYF.

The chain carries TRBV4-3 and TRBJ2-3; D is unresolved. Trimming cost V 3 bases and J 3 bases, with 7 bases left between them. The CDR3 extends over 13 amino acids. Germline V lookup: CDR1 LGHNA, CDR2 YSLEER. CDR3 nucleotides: TGCGCCAGCAGCCATGGGCGAACAGATACGCAGTATTTT. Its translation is CASSHGRTDTQYF.

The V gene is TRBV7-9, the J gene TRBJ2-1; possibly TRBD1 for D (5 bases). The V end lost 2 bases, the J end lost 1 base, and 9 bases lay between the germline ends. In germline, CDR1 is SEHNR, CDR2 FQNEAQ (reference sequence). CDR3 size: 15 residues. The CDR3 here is CASSLRRGSYNEQFF. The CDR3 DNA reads TGTGCCAGCAGCTTACGAAGGGGTTCCTACAATGAGCAGTTCTTC.

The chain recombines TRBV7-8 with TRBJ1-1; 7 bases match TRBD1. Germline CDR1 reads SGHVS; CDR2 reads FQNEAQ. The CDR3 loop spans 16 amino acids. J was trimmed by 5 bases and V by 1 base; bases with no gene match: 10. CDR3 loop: CASSLGSQGVKTEAFF. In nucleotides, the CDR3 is TGTGCCAGCAGCTTAGGTTCCCAGGGGGTAAAGACTGAAGCTTTCTTT.